This is a list of T cell receptor beta chains from one sample in a study of cytomegalovirus exposure and HLA in healthy donors. Profiling relied on immunoSEQ multiplex PCR, and the TCRdb table lists in-frame clones only, not all of them. The sample holds more than 85,000 clones, 60% to 80% seen once. Sequencing was carried out using PBMCs. The receptors stem from a woman aged 45-59 years in good health and CMV-seropositive. Both conserved end residues are part of each CDR3. Each record gives: CDR3 length, V gene, J gene, clone size, D gene, CDR3 protein, CDR3 DNA. D genes are given only for firm matches. A clone size is listed for some rows: how often the clone was seen (once, few, many), or a class if it is expanded.

12,TRBV10-3,TRBJ1-2,.,.,CAISSLRSGYTF,TGTGCCATCAGTTCTCTAAGGAGTGGCTACACCTTC
12,TRBV28,TRBJ1-5,.,.,CASSFRVGPQHF,TGTGCCAGCAGTTTCAGGGTGGGACCCCAGCATTTT
15,TRBV11-2,TRBJ1-5,.,TRBD1,CASSFRTGSNQPQHF,TGTGCCAGCAGCTTCCGGACAGGGAGCAATCAGCCCCAGCATTTT
15,TRBV27,TRBJ1-2,.,TRBD1,CASSRAGTGNYGYTF,TGTGCCAGCAGTCGGGCCGGGACAGGGAACTATGGCTACACCTTC
15,TRBV5-1,TRBJ1-2,.,.,CASSLASQGNYGYTF,TGCGCCAGCAGCTTGGCCAGTCAGGGAAACTATGGCTACACCTTC
16,TRBV7-8,TRBJ2-5,.,.,CASSHAVRSGQETQYF,TGTGCCAGCAGCCACGCGGTTAGGTCGGGCCAAGAGACCCAGTACTTC
16,TRBV10-3,TRBJ2-1,.,TRBD2,CAISRLAGLGDNEQFF,TGTGCCATCAGTCGACTAGCGGGCCTCGGGGACAATGAGCAGTTCTTC
16,TRBV15,TRBJ2-1,.,TRBD2,CATSRRLAGMDNEQFF,TGTGCCACCAGCAGACGACTAGCGGGAATGGACAATGAGCAGTTCTTC
14,TRBV10-3,TRBJ2-2,.,TRBD2,CATGLAGVTGELFF,TGTGCCACCGGACTAGCGGGAGTTACCGGGGAGCTGTTTTTT
16,TRBV25-1,TRBJ2-5,once,TRBD2,CASSESGTSGRKTQYF,TGTGCCAGCAGTGAGAGTGGGACTAGCGGGAGGAAGACCCAGTACTTC
16,TRBV7-2,TRBJ2-3,.,.,CASSPQSRGGTDTQYF,TGTGCCAGCAGCCCCCAGAGCCGGGGAGGCACAGATACGCAGTATTTT
16,TRBV5-4,TRBJ1-1,.,TRBD1,CASSPRDRGDWTEAFF,TGTGCCAGCAGCCCCCGGGACAGGGGCGATTGGACTGAAGCTTTCTTT
11,TRBV20-1,TRBJ2-7,.,.,CSAPRGSEQYF,TGCAGTGCCCCTCGTGGGAGCGAGCAGTACTTC
14,TRBV18,TRBJ1-2,once,.,CASSPAQGNYGYTF,TGTGCCAGCTCACCGGCGCAGGGGAACTATGGCTACACCTTC
13,TRBV11-3,TRBJ2-1,few,.,CASSLVGGNEQFF,TGTGCCAGCAGCTTAGTTGGGGGGAATGAGCAGTTCTTC
13,TRBV7-6,TRBJ1-1,once,.,CASSLNSNTEAFF,TGTGCCAGCAGCTTAAACTCGAACACTGAAGCTTTCTTT
15,TRBV9,TRBJ1-2,.,TRBD1,CASSPYGQGSYGYTF,TGTGCCAGCAGCCCCTACGGACAGGGAAGTTATGGCTACACCTTC
16,TRBV11-2,TRBJ2-1,few,TRBD2,CASSYTSGSKYNEQFF,TGTGCCAGCAGCTATACTAGCGGGAGTAAGTACAATGAGCAGTTCTTC
16,TRBV7-9,TRBJ2-1,.,TRBD2,CSSSQLAGVVYNEQFF,TGTTCCAGCAGCCAACTAGCGGGAGTGGTCTACAATGAGCAGTTCTTC
18,TRBV27,TRBJ2-6,.,.,CASSLVRSIGSGANVLTF,TGTGCCAGCAGCTTGGTAAGGAGTATCGGATCTGGGGCCAACGTCCTGACTTTC
17,TRBV7-2,TRBJ2-7,.,TRBD2,CASSLAGTSGRADEQYF,TGTGCCAGCAGCTTAGCGGGAACTAGCGGGAGGGCCGACGAGCAGTACTTC
15,TRBV4-2,TRBJ2-5,.,.,CASSYRAGPQETQYF,TGTGCCAGCAGCTACCGCGCAGGGCCGCAAGAGACCCAGTACTTC
16,TRBV18,TRBJ2-5,few,TRBD2,CASSPLVAGHQETQYF,TGTGCCAGCTCACCACTTGTAGCGGGACACCAAGAGACCCAGTACTTC
14,TRBV4-1,TRBJ1-5,.,.,CASSSSPSNQPQHF,TGCGCCAGCAGTTCTAGCCCCAGCAATCAGCCCCAGCATTTT
13,TRBV10-1,TRBJ1-1,.,.,CASSGLGRDKAFF,TGCGCCAGCAGTGGATTGGGGCGAGATAAAGCTTTCTTT
16,TRBV4-3,TRBJ1-1,few,.,CASSQSRGESKVEAFF,TGCGCCAGCAGCCAATCCCGGGGGGAGTCCAAGGTTGAAGCTTTCTTT
16,TRBV6-4,TRBJ2-2,.,TRBD2,CASSLQGSGRTGELFF,TGTGCCAGCAGTCTTCAAGGTAGCGGGAGGACCGGGGAGCTGTTTTTT
14,TRBV6-1,TRBJ1-5,.,.,CASSSGLRSQPQHF,TGTGCCAGCAGTTCGGGACTCAGGAGTCAGCCCCAGCATTTT
12,TRBV15,TRBJ2-1,few,.,CATRRGYNEQFF,TGTGCCACCAGGCGTGGCTACAATGAGCAGTTCTTC
15,TRBV7-9,TRBJ2-7,once,TRBD2,CASSSRGEGTNEQYF,TGTGCCAGCAGCTCACGCGGGGAGGGTACTAACGAGCAGTACTTC
15,TRBV10-3,TRBJ2-5,.,TRBD1,CAIKGGQGARETQYF,TGTGCCATAAAAGGGGGACAGGGGGCTCGTGAGACCCAGTACTTC
14,TRBV4-2,TRBJ1-1,.,TRBD1,CASSPTGSDTEAFF,TGTGCCAGCAGTCCGACAGGGTCGGACACTGAAGCTTTCTTT
15,TRBV28,TRBJ1-1,few,.,CASSFPGQWNTEAFF,TGTGCCAGCAGCTTTCCGGGACAATGGAACACTGAAGCTTTCTTT
13,TRBV7-3,TRBJ1-1,few,.,CASSIQGNTEAFF,TGTGCCAGCAGCATACAGGGGAACACTGAAGCTTTCTTT
15,TRBV18,TRBJ2-7,.,.,CASSDPPGIGYEQYF,TGTGCCAGCTCGGACCCCCCCGGGATCGGCTACGAGCAGTACTTC
15,TRBV30,TRBJ2-7,.,TRBD1,CALISGTGNIYEQYF,TGTGCTCTTATATCCGGGACAGGGAACATATACGAGCAGTACTTC
15,TRBV5-1,TRBJ1-2,.,TRBD1,CASNRGRGQNYGYTF,TGCGCCAGCAACAGGGGGCGCGGGCAAAATTATGGCTACACCTTC
14,TRBV5-5,TRBJ1-5,.,.,CASSREVANQPQHF,TGTGCCAGCAGCCGGGAGGTCGCCAATCAGCCCCAGCATTTT
16,TRBV18,TRBJ1-5,.,.,CASPTGQRDSNQPQHF,TGTGCCAGCCCAACAGGACAGAGAGATAGCAATCAGCCCCAGCATTTT
14,TRBV4-1,TRBJ2-2,medium-sized,.,CASSQPLSTGELFF,TGCGCCAGCAGCCAACCACTCTCCACCGGGGAGCTGTTTTTT
13,TRBV19,TRBJ1-1,few,.,CASSLDRNTEAFF,TGTGCCAGTAGTTTAGACAGGAACACTGAAGCTTTCTTT
12,TRBV6-5,TRBJ2-1,.,TRBD2,CTSKSSGRFEFF,TGTACCAGCAAATCTAGCGGGAGGTTCGAGTTCTTC
15,TRBV7-2,TRBJ1-4,.,TRBD1,CASRSGTGRPLELFF,TGTGCCAGCAGGTCCGGGACAGGTCGACCTCTTGAACTGTTTTTT
16,TRBV7-3,TRBJ2-1,.,TRBD2,CASSLTRAAGYNEQFF,TGTGCCAGCAGCTTAACGCGGGCAGCGGGGTACAATGAGCAGTTCTTC
14,TRBV28,TRBJ2-2,.,.,CASSGTVYTGELFF,TGTGCCAGCAGTGGTACTGTATACACCGGGGAGCTGTTTTTT
16,TRBV27,TRBJ2-3,.,.,CASSLPQGPSTDTQYF,TGTGCCAGCAGTTTACCCCAGGGCCCTAGCACAGATACGCAGTATTTT
15,TRBV14,TRBJ2-1,.,TRBD1,CASSHDFFGTGREFF,TGTGCCAGCAGCCATGATTTCTTCGGGACAGGGAGGGAGTTCTTC
14,TRBV9,TRBJ2-3,.,.,CASSTSWAADTQYF,TGTGCCAGCAGCACCTCTTGGGCCGCAGATACGCAGTATTTT
19,TRBV12-2,TRBJ1-2,.,.,CASRLAMTGGAFSLVGYTF,TGTGCAAGTCGCTTAGCAATGACAGGGGGCGCATTCAGCTTGGTTGGCTACACCTTC
15,TRBV7-6,TRBJ2-3,.,.,CASSLAWGSGDTQYF,TGTGCCAGCAGCTTAGCGTGGGGCTCGGGCGATACGCAGTATTTT
16,TRBV4-1,TRBJ2-7,.,TRBD2,CASSRGSTSGRDEQYF,TGCGCCAGCAGCCGGGGTTCGACTAGCGGGAGGGACGAGCAGTACTTC
14,TRBV5-4,TRBJ2-3,.,TRBD2,CASSTTSATDTQYF,TGTGCCAGCAGCACTACTAGCGCCACAGATACGCAGTATTTT
14,TRBV7-2,TRBJ2-1,.,.,CASSLVIGGNEQFF,TGTGCCAGCAGCTTAGTAATCGGCGGTAATGAGCAGTTCTTC
14,TRBV2,TRBJ2-5,few,TRBD1,CASIRDRSQETQYF,TGTGCCAGCATCCGGGACAGATCACAAGAGACCCAGTACTTC
16,TRBV4-1,TRBJ2-7,.,TRBD1,CASSQGKGQGDYEQYF,TGCGCCAGCAGCCAAGGTAAGGGACAGGGAGACTACGAGCAGTACTTC
14,TRBV5-8,TRBJ2-5,.,TRBD1,CASRHTGGRETQYF,TGTGCCAGCAGGCATACAGGGGGCCGAGAGACCCAGTACTTC
15,TRBV2,TRBJ1-6,.,.,CASSDELIGNSPLHF,TGTGCCAGCAGTGATGAGTTAATCGGTAATTCACCCCTCCACTTT
14,TRBV30,TRBJ1-5,.,.,CAWAGGGRNQPQHF,TGTGCCTGGGCTGGGGGGGGCCGTAATCAGCCCCAGCATTTT
14,TRBV11-3,TRBJ2-2,.,.,CASSSIRTAGELFF,TGTGCCAGCAGCTCTATTCGGACTGCCGGGGAGCTGTTTTTT
16,TRBV28,TRBJ2-1,.,.,CASSLGAYMSYNEQFF,TGTGCCAGCAGTTTAGGGGCGTATATGTCCTACAATGAGCAGTTCTTC